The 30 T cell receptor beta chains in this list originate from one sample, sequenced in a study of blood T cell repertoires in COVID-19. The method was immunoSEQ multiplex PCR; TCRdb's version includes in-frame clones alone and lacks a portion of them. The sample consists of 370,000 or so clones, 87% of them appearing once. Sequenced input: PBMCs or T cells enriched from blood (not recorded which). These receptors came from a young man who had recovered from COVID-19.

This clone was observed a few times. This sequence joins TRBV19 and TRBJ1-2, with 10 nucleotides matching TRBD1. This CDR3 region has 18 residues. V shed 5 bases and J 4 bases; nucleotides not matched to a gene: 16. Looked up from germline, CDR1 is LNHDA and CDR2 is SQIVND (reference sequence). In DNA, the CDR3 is TGTGCCAGTAGTCTCCCGGGACAGGGGATGACGGGTGCCTATGGCTACACCTTC. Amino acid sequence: CASSLPGQGMTGAYGYTF.

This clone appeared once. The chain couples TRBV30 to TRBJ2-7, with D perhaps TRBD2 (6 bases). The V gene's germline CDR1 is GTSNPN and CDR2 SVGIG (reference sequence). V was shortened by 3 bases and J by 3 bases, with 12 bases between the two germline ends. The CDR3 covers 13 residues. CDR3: CAWSVGLHYEQYF. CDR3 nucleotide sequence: TGTGCCTGGAGCGTCGGACTACACTACGAGCAGTACTTC.

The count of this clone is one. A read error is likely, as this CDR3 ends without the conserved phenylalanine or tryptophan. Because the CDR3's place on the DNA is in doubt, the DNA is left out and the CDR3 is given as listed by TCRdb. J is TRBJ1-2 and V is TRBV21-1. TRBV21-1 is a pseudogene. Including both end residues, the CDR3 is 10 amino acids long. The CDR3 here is CASSKSREGK.

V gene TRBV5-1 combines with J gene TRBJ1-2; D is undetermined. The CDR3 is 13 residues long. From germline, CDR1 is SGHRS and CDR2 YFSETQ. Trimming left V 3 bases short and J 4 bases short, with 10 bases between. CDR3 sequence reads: CASSSTASYGYTF. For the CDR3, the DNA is TGCGCCAGCAGCTCTACAGCATCCTATGGCTACACCTTC.

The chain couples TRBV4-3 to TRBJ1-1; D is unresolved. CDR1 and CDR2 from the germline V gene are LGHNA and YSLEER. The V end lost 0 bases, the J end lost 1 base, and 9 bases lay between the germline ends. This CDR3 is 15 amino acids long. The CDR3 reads CASSQDYRTNTEAFF. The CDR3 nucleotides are TGCGCCAGCAGCCAAGATTACAGAACGAACACTGAAGCTTTCTTT.

The CDR3 coding sequence is TGTGCCAGCAGCAGGGCCCAGGGCTCCTACGAGCAGTACTTC. It encodes CASSRAQGSYEQYF. This rearrangement joins TRBV7-8 to TRBJ2-7; D perhaps matches TRBD1 (5 bases). V was cut by 5 bases and J by 0 bases, with 11 bases left in between. CDR3 length equals 14 residues. Germline-derived CDR1 and CDR2 are SGHVS and FQNEAQ.

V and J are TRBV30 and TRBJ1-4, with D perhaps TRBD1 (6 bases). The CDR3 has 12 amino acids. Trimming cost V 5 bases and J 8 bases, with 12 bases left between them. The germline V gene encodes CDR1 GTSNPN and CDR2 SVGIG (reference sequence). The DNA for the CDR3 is TGTGCCTGGGGACAGTTTAACGAAAAACTGTTTTTT. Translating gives CAWGQFNEKLFF.

The CDR3 reads CASTTEGWETQYF. CDR3 sequence (DNA): TGTGCCAGCACCACTGAGGGCTGGGAGACCCAGTACTTC. The chain is built from TRBV7-8 and TRBJ2-5, with D maybe TRBD2 (5 bases). The CDR3 totals 13 residues. CDR1 is SGHVS, CDR2 FQNEAQ, per germline. V was clipped by 7 bases and J by 5 bases, with 14 bases between them. Based on the CDR3 plus reference TRBV7-8 and TRBJ2-5, the full variable domain is GAGVSQSPRYKVAKRGQDVALRCDPISGHVSLFWYQQALGQGPEFLTYFQNEAQLDKSGLPSDRFFAERPEGSVSTLKIQRTQQEDSAVYLCASTTEGWETQYFGPGTRLLVL.

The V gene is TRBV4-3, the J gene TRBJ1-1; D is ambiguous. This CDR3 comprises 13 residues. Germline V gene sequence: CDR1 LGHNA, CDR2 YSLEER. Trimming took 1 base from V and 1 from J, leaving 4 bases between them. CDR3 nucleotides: TGCGCCAGCAGCCAAGGCGGGAACACTGAAGCTTTCTTT. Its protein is CASSQGGNTEAFF.

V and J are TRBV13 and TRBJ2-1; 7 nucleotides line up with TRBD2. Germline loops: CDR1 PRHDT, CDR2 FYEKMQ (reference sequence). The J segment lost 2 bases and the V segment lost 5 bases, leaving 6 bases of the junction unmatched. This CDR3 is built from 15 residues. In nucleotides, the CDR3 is TGTGCCAGCAGCCTTTGGGGGGGGGCCTACAATGAGCAGTTCTTC. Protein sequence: CASSLWGGAYNEQFF.

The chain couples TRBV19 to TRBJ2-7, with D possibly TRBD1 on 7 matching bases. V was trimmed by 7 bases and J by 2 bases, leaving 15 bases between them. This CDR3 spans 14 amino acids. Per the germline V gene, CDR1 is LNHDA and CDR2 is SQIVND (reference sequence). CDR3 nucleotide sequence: TGTGCCAGTATTGGGGGGCAGGGGGCCTACGAGCAGTACTTC. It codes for CASIGGQGAYEQYF.

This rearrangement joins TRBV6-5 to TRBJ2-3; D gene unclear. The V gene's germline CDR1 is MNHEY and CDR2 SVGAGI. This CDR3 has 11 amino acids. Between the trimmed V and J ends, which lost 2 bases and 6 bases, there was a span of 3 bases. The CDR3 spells CASSYLDTQYF. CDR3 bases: TGTGCCAGCAGTTACCTGGATACGCAGTATTTT.

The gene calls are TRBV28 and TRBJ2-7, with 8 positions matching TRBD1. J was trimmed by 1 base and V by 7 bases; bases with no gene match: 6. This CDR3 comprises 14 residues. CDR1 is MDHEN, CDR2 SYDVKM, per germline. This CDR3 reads CASIQDRASYEQYF. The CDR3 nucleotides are TGTGCCAGCATCCAGGACAGGGCTTCCTACGAGCAGTACTTC.

This CDR3 is CASSRNRGSYNEQFF. CDR3 DNA: TGCGCCAGCAGCCGCAACAGGGGCTCCTACAATGAGCAGTTCTTC. This chain connects TRBV4-3 to TRBJ2-1, with 7 nucleotides matching TRBD1. J lost 0 bases, V lost 4 bases, and 3 bases had no gene match. Germline values: CDR1 LGHNA, CDR2 YSLEER. CDR3 length: 15 amino acids.

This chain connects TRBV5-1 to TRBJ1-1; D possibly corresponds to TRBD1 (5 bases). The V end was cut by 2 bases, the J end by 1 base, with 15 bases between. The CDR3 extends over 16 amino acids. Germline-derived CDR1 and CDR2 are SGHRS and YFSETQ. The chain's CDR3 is CASSFQGTGSNTEAFF. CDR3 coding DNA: TGCGCCAGCAGCTTTCAGGGAACTGGTTCGAACACTGAAGCTTTCTTT. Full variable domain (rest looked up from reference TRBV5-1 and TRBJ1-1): KAGVTQTPRYLIKTRGQQVTLSCSPISGHRSVSWYQQTPGQGLQFLFEYFSETQRNKGNFPGRFSGRQFSNSRSEMNVSTLELGDSALYLCASSFQGTGSNTEAFFGQGTRLTVV.

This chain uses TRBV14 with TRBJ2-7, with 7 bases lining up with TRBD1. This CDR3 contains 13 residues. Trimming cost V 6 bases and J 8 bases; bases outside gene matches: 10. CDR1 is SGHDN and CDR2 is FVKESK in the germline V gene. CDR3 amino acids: CASRRTGEIKQYF. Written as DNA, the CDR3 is TGTGCCAGCAGGCGAACAGGGGAAATTAAGCAGTACTTC.

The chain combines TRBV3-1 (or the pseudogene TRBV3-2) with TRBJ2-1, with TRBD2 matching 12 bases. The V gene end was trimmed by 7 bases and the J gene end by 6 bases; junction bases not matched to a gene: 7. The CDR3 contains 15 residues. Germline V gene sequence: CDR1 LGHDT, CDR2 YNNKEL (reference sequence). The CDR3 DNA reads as TGTGCCAGCACCAGGGAACTAGCGGGGGGCAATGAGCAGTTCTTC. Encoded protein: CASTRELAGGNEQFF.

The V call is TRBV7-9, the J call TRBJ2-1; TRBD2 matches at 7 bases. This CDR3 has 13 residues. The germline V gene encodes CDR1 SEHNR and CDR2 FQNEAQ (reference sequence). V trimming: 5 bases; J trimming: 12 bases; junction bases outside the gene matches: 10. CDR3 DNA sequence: TGTGCCAGCAGCGACATCCAGGGCGGGGGGCAGTTCTTC. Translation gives CASSDIQGGGQFF.

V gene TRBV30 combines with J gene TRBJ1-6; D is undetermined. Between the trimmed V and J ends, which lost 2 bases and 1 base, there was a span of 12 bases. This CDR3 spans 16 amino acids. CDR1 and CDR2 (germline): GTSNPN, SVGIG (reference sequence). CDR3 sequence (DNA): TGTGCCTGGAGTTTCGATCGGGGATCCTATAATTCACCCCTCCACTTT. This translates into CAWSFDRGSYNSPLHF.

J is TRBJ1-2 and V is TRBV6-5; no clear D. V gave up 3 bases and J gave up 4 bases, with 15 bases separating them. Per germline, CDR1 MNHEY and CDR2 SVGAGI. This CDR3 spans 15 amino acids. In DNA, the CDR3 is TGTGCCAGCAGTTATTCAATTGTATCGGGCTATGGCTACACCTTC. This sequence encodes CASSYSIVSGYGYTF.

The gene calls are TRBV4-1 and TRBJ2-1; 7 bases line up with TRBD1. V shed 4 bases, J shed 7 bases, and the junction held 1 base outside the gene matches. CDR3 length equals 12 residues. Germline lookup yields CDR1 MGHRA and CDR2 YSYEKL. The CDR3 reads CASSLRGNEQFF. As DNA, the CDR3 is TGCGCCAGCAGCCTCAGGGGGAATGAGCAGTTCTTC.

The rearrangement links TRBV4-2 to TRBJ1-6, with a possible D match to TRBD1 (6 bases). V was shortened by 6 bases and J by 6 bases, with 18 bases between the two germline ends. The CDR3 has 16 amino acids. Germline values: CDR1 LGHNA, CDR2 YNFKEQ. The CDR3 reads CASRGKGETINSPLHF. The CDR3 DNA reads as TGTGCCAGCAGGGGGAAGGGGGAAACTATTAATTCACCCCTCCACTTT.

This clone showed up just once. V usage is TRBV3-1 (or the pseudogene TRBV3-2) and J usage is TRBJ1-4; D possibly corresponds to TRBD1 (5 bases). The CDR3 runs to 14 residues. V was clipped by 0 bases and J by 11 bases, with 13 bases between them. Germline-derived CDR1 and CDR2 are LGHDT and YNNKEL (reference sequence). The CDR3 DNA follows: TGTGCCAGCAGCCAAGAGGCCCTGAAGGGGAAACTGTTTTTT. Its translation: CASSQEALKGKLFF.

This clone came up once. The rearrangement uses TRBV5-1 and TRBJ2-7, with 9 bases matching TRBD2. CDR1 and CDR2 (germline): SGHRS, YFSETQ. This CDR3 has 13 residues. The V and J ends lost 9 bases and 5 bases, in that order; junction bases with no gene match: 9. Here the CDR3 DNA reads TGCGCCACTCCAAGCGGGGGGCGGGACGAGCAGTACTTC. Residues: CATPSGGRDEQYF.

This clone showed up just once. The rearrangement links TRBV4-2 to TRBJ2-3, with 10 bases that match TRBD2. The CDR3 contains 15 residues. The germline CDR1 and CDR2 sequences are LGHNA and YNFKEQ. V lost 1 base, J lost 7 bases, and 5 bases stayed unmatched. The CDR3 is CASSQASGGRNTQYF. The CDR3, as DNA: TGTGCCAGCAGCCAAGCTAGCGGGGGACGCAATACGCAGTATTTT.

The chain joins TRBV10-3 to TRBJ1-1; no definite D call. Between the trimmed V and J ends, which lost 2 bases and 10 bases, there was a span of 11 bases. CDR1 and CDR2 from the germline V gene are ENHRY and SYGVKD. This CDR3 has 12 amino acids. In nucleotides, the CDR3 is TGTGCCATCAGTGAGATCGGCGGGGTAGCTTTCTTT. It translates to CAISEIGGVAFF.

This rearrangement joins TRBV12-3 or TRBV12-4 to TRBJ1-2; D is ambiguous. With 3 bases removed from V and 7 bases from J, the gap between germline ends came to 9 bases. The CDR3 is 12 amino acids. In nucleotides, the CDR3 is TGTGCCAGCAGTTTGAGGGAAGGTGGCTACACCTTC. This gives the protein CASSLREGGYTF.

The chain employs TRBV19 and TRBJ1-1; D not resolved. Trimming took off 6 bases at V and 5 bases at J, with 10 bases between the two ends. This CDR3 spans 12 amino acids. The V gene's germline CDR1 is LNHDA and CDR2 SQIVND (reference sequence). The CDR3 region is CASSLRGTEAFF. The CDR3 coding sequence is TGTGCCAGTAGCCTACGGGGAACTGAAGCTTTCTTT.

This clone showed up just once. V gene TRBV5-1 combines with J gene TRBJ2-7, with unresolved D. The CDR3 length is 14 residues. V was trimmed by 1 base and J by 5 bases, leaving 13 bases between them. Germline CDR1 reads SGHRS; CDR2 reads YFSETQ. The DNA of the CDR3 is TGCGCCAGCAGCTTGCAGGATGAGTGGGACGAGCAGTACTTC. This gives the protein CASSLQDEWDEQYF.

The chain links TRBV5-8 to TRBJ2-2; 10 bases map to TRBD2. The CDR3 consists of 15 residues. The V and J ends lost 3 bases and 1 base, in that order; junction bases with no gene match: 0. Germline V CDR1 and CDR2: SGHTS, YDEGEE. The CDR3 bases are TGTGCCAGCAGCTCTAGCGGGGGGAACACCGGGGAGCTGTTTTTT. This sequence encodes CASSSSGGNTGELFF.